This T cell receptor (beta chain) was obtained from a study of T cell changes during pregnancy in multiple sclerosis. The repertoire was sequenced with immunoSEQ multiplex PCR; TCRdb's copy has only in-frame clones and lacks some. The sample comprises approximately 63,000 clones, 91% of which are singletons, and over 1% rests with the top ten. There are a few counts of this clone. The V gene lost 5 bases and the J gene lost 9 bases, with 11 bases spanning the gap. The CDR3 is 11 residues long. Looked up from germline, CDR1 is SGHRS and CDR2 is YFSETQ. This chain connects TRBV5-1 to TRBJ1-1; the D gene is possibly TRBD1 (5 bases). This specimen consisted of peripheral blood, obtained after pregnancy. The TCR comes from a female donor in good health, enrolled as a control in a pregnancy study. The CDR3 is CASRIQDQAFF. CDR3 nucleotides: TGCGCCAGCAGGATACAGGATCAAGCTTTCTTT.